This T cell receptor (beta chain) was sequenced for a study of OX40 agonist ivuxolimab in advanced cancers. General study results and limits: Relative to CD4+, CD8+ T cells held more expanded clones on average.

The timepoints at which blood was sampled were baseline, cycle 4 day 1, and cycle 7 day 1. Here immunoSEQ multiplex PCR was the method, and the copy in TCRdb shows in-frame clones only, minus some. The sample holds around 39,000 clones, roughly 78% seen once. The CDR3 consists of 16 residues. Per germline, CDR1 ENHRY and CDR2 SYGVKD. This clone was observed once. Its cognate antigen is unknown. The chain couples TRBV10-3 to TRBJ2-5, with 10 bases identical to TRBD2. The tail of the sequence fits TRBJ2-7 better, so the J call may be wrong. This receptor was identified in an adult with an advanced solid tumor such as melanoma, head and neck, liver or kidney cancer. This sample comprised CD4+ or CD8+ T cells sorted from blood, obtained in a trial of the OX40 agonist ivuxolimab. The CDR3 DNA reads TGTGCCATCAGTGAGTCTGGGGCTAGCGGGAGTAGCGAGCAGTACTTC. It specifies CAISESGASGSSEQYF.